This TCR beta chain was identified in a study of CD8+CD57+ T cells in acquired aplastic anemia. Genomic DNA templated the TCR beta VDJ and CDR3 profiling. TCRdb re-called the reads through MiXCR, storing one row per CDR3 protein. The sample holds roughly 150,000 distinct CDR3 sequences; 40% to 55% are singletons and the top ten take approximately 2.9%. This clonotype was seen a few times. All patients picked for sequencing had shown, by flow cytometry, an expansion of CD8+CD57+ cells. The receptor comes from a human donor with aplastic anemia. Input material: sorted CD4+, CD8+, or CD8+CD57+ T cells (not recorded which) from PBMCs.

The DNA for the CDR3 is TGTGCCAGTAGTCCCCGGACAGCAAACACCAAAAACATTCAGTACTTC. As protein: CASSPRTANTKNIQYF. The chain uses TRBV19 and TRBJ2-4, with a possible D match to TRBD1 (6 bases). The ends were cut back, 5 bases at V and 2 bases at J, with 16 bases in the middle. The CDR3 is made up of 16 amino acids. CDR1 and CDR2 (germline): LNHDA, SQIVND (reference sequence).